This T cell receptor beta chain emerged from a study of CD8 T cells in Susac syndrome. TCR beta sequencing was performed on blood CD8+ and CD4+ T cells. The study used treatment-naive patients who had stable or active relapsing-remitting disease as multiple sclerosis controls. RNA, at roughly 0.45 to 1 ug, was reverse transcribed with random hexamers. Amplification of TCR beta CDR3 by immunoSEQ multiplex PCR spanned 54 Vbeta and 13 Jbeta. TCRdb redid the calling of the immunoSEQ multiplex PCR reads with MiXCR, one entry per CDR3 protein. The profile shows over 130,000 distinct CDR3 sequences, approximately 95% of them singletons. The CDR3 contains 15 residues. Trimming pared 4 bases from V and 3 bases from J, leaving 16 bases between. Germline-derived CDR1 and CDR2 are MNHEY and SMNVEV (reference sequence).

The receptor was isolated from a human donor with multiple sclerosis. The sample was CD4+ T cells from PBMCs. J is TRBJ2-7 and V is TRBV27; tentatively, D is TRBD1 (6 bases). The CDR3 sequence is CASSYRQVGVYEQYF. The DNA of the CDR3 is TGTGCCAGCAGTTATCGACAGGTCGGGGTCTACGAGCAGTACTTC.